This record concerns one T cell receptor beta chain sequence. Its antigen is unknown. Each donor was nominally healthy when sampled (though unrecorded immune exposures were likely). This entry is derived from a study of cytomegalovirus exposure and HLA in healthy donors. Study-wide results and limits: 16,951 TCR beta sequences were associated with HLA alleles at 0.05 false discovery rate in a later analysis. Sequence variants that were highly shared formed a cluster that was likely a sequencing artifact.

Germline CDR1 is SEHNR and CDR2 is FQNEAQ (reference sequence). J gave up 4 bases and V 5 bases, and 11 bases lay outside the gene matches. CDR3 size: 17 residues. A multiplex PCR was run with 60 Vbeta primers and 13 Jbeta primers. Data came from immunoSEQ multiplex PCR; TCRdb stores just in-frame clones and leaves some out. The sample includes approximately 110,000 clones, 82% seen only once; the top ten take around 2.7%. This TCR was recovered from a woman aged 18 to 35 in good health and CMV-seronegative. Sequenced input: PBMCs. V is TRBV7-9 and J is TRBJ2-7, with 13 bases identical to TRBD2. CDR3 in amino acids: CASSSGTSGIRGYEQYF. In nucleotides, the CDR3 is TGTGCCAGCAGCAGTGGGACTAGCGGGATTAGGGGTTACGAGCAGTACTTC.